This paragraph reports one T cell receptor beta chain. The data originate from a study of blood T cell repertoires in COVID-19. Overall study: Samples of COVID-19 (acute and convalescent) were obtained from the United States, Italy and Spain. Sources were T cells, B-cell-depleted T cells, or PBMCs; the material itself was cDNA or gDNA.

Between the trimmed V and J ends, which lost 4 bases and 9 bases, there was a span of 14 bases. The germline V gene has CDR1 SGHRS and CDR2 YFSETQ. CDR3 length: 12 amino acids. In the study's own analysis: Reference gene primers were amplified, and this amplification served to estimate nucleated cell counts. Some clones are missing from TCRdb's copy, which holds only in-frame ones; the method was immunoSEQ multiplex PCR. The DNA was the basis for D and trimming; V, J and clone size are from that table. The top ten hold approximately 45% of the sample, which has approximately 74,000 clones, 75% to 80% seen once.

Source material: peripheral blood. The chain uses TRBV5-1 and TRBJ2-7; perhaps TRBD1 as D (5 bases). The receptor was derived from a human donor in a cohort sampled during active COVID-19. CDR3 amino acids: CASSAVGRGQYF. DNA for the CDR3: TGCGCCAGCAGCGCGGTGGGAAGGGGGCAGTACTTC.